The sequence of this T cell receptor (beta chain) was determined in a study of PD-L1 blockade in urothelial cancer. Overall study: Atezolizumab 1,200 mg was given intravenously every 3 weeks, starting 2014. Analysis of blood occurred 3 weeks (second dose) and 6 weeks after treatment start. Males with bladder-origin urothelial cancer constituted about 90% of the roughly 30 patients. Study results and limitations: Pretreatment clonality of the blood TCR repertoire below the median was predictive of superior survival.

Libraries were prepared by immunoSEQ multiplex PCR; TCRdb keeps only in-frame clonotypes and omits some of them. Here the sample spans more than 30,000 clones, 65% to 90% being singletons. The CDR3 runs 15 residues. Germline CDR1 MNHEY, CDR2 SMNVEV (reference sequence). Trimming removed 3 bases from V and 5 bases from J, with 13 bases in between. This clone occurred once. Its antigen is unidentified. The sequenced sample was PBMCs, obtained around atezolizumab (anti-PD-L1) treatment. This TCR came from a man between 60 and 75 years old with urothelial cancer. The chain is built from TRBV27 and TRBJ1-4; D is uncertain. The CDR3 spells CASSFYGRENEKLFF. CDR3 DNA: TGTGCCAGCAGTTTTTACGGTCGCGAGAATGAAAAACTGTTTTTT.